The clone carrying this TCR beta chain was recorded only once. The sample comes from a study of T cell repertoires in cytomegalovirus infection. TCRdb passed the reads through MiXCR, listing each CDR3 protein once. Of hundreds of thousands of distinct CDR3 sequences listed, roughly a tenth were seen once; the top ten hold approximately 2.3%. CDR3 length equals 13 residues. Germline trimming cut 4 bases from V and 4 bases from J; bases unmatched to any gene: 6. Germline CDR1 and CDR2: SQVTM and ANQGSEA. The specimen was PBMCs. This sequence joins TRBV29-1 and TRBJ1-2; 7 bases fit TRBD1. This receptor was taken from a human donor in good health (CMV status not recorded). Some clones in this sample may be carry-over from other donors' samples. In DNA form, the CDR3 reads TGCAGCGTTGGGGAAGGACAGGTCTATGGCTACACCTTC. Translating gives CSVGEGQVYGYTF.